One and the same sample provided the 25 T cell receptor beta chains below, sequenced in a study of blood T cells in healthy people across ages. A second PCR, run for about 7 to 11 cycles, used a sample-barcoded 5' primer plus a J-beta primer mix. TCRdb reprocessed the 5' RACE reads via MiXCR and lists one record per CDR3 protein. The sample has around 1.7 million distinct CDR3 sequences, under 30% seen once. The sequencing sample was made of blood. These receptors were collected from a young woman in good health.

This clonotype was seen at least ten times. The V and J genes are TRBV2 and TRBJ2-7, with 9 positions matching TRBD1. V was clipped by 4 bases and J by 3 bases; unmatched bases: 1. CDR3 length: 13 residues. The germline CDR1 and CDR2 sequences are SNHLY and FYNNEI. The CDR3 sequence: CASSGDRVYEQYF. CDR3 bases: TGTGCCAGCAGTGGGGACAGGGTCTACGAGCAGTACTTC.

This chain joins TRBV18 and TRBJ1-4, with D hard to call. There are 14 residues in the CDR3. Germline values: CDR1 KGHSH, CDR2 LQKENI. Trimming left V 4 bases short and J 12 bases short, with 18 bases between. CDR3 sequence (DNA): TGTGCCAGCTCACAGACGGGCCTTCTGGAGGAACTGTTTTTT. Protein sequence: CASSQTGLLEELFF.

As for this clonotype: One end of the junction does not line up with germline, which may come from a read error. This rearrangement joins TRBV12-3 or TRBV12-4 to TRBJ2-3, with TRBD2 as a possible D gene (6 bases). The CDR3 is 15 residues long. The DNA for the CDR3 is TGTGCCACCCGATATACTAGAGGCGGAGGGGATATGCAGTATTTT. This sequence encodes CATRYTRGGGDMQYF.

This clonotype showed up just a few times. The gene calls are TRBV27 and TRBJ1-2; D is perhaps TRBD1 (5 bases). The CDR3 is made up of 15 amino acids. With 6 bases removed from V and 8 bases from J, the gap between germline ends came to 22 bases. Germline CDR1 MNHEY, CDR2 SMNVEV (reference sequence). The CDR3 loop reads CASRSMYRFEGGYTF. CDR3 nucleotides: TGTGCCAGCAGATCCATGTACAGGTTTGAGGGGGGCTACACCTTC.

This clonotype showed up many times. The chain couples TRBV27 to TRBJ2-7; 7 bases fit TRBD2. This CDR3 has 13 amino acids. V dropped 4 bases and J dropped 3; count of bases not matched to a gene: 3. CDR1 is MNHEY and CDR2 is SMNVEV in the germline V gene (reference sequence). The CDR3, as DNA: TGTGCCAGCAGTTCCTCTAGCGGCTACGAGCAGTACTTC. Amino acids: CASSSSSGYEQYF.

This clonotype has only a few counts. The rearrangement uses TRBV25-1 and TRBJ2-1; 9 positions agree with TRBD2. CDR3 length: 15 residues. Germline lookup yields CDR1 MGHDK and CDR2 SYGVNS. The V segment lost 2 bases and the J segment 5 bases; nucleotides outside the gene matches: 4. The CDR3 spells CASSERGRENNEQFF. As DNA, the CDR3 is TGTGCCAGCAGTGAACGCGGGAGGGAAAACAATGAGCAGTTCTTC.

The chain carries TRBV20-1 and TRBJ2-1; D might be TRBD2 (5 bases). The germline V and J ends were trimmed by 2 bases and 2 bases, with 13 bases remaining between them. Germline assignment: CDR1 DFQATT and CDR2 SNEGSKA (reference sequence). The CDR3 sequence is 15 residues long. CDR3 coding DNA: TGCAGTGCTAGATCGCGGGTGGACCCCTACAATGAGCAGTTCTTC. Residues: CSARSRVDPYNEQFF.

This chain connects TRBV7-9 to TRBJ2-1; 8 positions match TRBD2. After removal of 4 bases from V and 9 bases from J, the junction contained 8 bases not matched to a gene. Germline CDR1 is SEHNR and CDR2 is FQNEAQ (reference sequence). The CDR3 is made up of 14 amino acids. CDR3 protein: CASSSQREFGEQFF. CDR3 in DNA: TGTGCCAGCAGCTCTCAGCGGGAGTTTGGTGAGCAGTTCTTC.

This clonotype was seen just once. This sequence joins TRBV5-1 and TRBJ2-1; TRBD2 matches at 11 bases. CDR1 is SGHRS and CDR2 is YFSETQ in the germline V gene. The CDR3 loop spans 16 amino acids. The trim removed 7 bases at V and 7 bases at J, leaving 13 bases unmatched. Written as DNA, the CDR3 is TGCGCCAGCGGCTCGATAGCGGGAGGGCCGGGTAATGAGCAGTTCTTC. This codes for CASGSIAGGPGNEQFF. The variable domain in full, with the rest retrieved from reference TRBV5-1 and TRBJ2-1, is KAGVTQTPRYLIKTRGQQVTLSCSPISGHRSVSWYQQTPGQGLQFLFEYFSETQRNKGNFPGRFSGRQFSNSRSEMNVSTLELGDSALYLCASGSIAGGPGNEQFFGPGTRLTVL.

This sequence joins TRBV4-3 and TRBJ1-2, with D possibly matching TRBD1 (5 bases). The CDR3 totals 13 residues. The ends were cut back, 1 base at V and 8 bases at J, with 11 bases in the middle. Germline values: CDR1 LGHNA, CDR2 YSLEER. The CDR3 DNA is TGCGCCAGCAGCCAAGGGAGGGGCCGGGGCTACACCTTC. Amino acids: CASSQGRGRGYTF.

Comments on this clonotype: This may come from a read error, since a much larger clone is one base off. This sequence joins TRBV29-1 and TRBJ1-2; the D gene is possibly TRBD1 (6 bases). CDR3 length equals 15 residues. Trimming shortened V by 7 bases and J by 3 bases, and 21 bases separated the two germline ends. Germline loops: CDR1 SQVTM, CDR2 ANQGSEA. The CDR3 here is CSGALGGLIDYGYTF. CDR3 coding DNA: TGCAGCGGCGCCCTTGGGGGGCTAATCGACTATGGCTACACCTTC.

The rearrangement links TRBV20-1 to TRBJ2-7; maybe TRBD1 (6 bases). Trimming shortened V by 1 base and J by 6 bases, and 13 bases separated the two germline ends. The CDR3 contains 13 residues. CDR1 is DFQATT and CDR2 is SNEGSKA in the germline V gene (reference sequence). CDR3 sequence (DNA): TGCAGTGCTAGAGCCCGGCAGGGGCCCGAGCAGTACTTC. It codes for CSARARQGPEQYF.

V usage is TRBV7-9 and J usage is TRBJ2-5, with D perhaps assigned TRBD1 or TRBD2 (5 bases each). The CDR3 length is 14 residues. Germline V lookup: CDR1 SEHNR, CDR2 FQNEAQ (reference sequence). V shed 6 bases and J shed 2 bases, with 13 bases lying between them. The CDR3 sequence is CASSSGNRQETQYF. DNA for the CDR3: TGTGCCAGCAGTTCCGGGAACAGGCAAGAGACCCAGTACTTC.

This clonotype was counted a few times. The chain recombines TRBV11-2 with TRBJ2-1, with D perhaps TRBD2 (6 bases). Germline-derived CDR1 and CDR2 are SGHAT and FQNNGV. V lost 5 bases to trimming and J lost 5 bases, with 19 bases between them. This CDR3 region has 16 residues. In DNA, the CDR3 is TGTGCCAGCAGCCCTAAGGGCCTAGCGTCGGACAATGAGCAGTTCTTC. This translates into CASSPKGLASDNEQFF.

The rearrangement uses TRBV3-1 and TRBJ2-5; 13 bases are shared with TRBD2. Germline V gives CDR1 LGHDT, CDR2 YNNKEL (reference sequence). Unmatched junction bases numbered 6, after V lost 1 base and J lost 4 bases. CDR3 length: 17 amino acids. Here the CDR3 DNA reads TGTGCCAGCAGCCAAGTTGAGGGACTAGCGGGGCTAGAGACCCAGTACTTC. This encodes CASSQVEGLAGLETQYF.

This clonotype was recorded at least ten times. V and J are TRBV27 and TRBJ2-1; D unresolved. Germline CDR1 and CDR2: MNHEY and SMNVEV (reference sequence). The CDR3 contains 15 residues. V lost 0 bases, J lost 0 bases, and 6 bases lay in between. The CDR3 sequence: CASSLSAYSYNEQFF. The CDR3 nucleotides read TGTGCCAGCAGTTTATCGGCATACTCCTACAATGAGCAGTTCTTC.

The chain carries TRBV24-1 and TRBJ1-4; possibly TRBD1 for D (6 bases). CDR3 length: 16 amino acids. The germline gives CDR1 KGHDR, CDR2 SFDVKD. V lost 4 bases, J lost 8 bases, and 19 bases lay in between. The CDR3 loop reads CATSDELRGHTEKLFF. The CDR3 nucleotides are TGTGCCACCAGTGACGAACTACGGGGACACACGGAAAAACTGTTTTTT.

In its sample, this clonotype was seen a few times. The rearrangement links TRBV7-2 to TRBJ2-7, with TRBD2 as a possible D gene (6 bases). V gave up 4 bases and J gave up 6 bases, with 19 bases separating them. Germline V gene sequence: CDR1 SGHTA, CDR2 FQGNSA. The length of the CDR3 is 15 residues. This CDR3 is CASSSVKTRKAEQYF. The DNA of the CDR3 is TGTGCCAGCAGCTCAGTCAAGACTAGGAAAGCCGAGCAGTACTTC.

The chain joins TRBV18 to TRBJ2-1, with 12 bases identical to TRBD1. The CDR3 extends over 15 amino acids. Trimming cost V 4 bases and J 8 bases; bases outside gene matches: 6. Germline V gene sequence: CDR1 KGHSH, CDR2 LQKENI. The CDR3 protein is CASSLIGTGGHEQFF. Here the CDR3 DNA reads TGTGCCAGCTCACTCATCGGGACAGGGGGCCATGAGCAGTTCTTC. The entire variable domain, with the rest obtained from reference TRBV18 and TRBJ2-1, is as follows: NAGVMQNPRHLVRRRGQEARLRCSPMKGHSHVYWYRQLPEEGLKFMVYLQKENIIDESGMPKERFSAEFPKEGPSILRIQQVVRGDSAAYFCASSLIGTGGHEQFFGPGTRLTVL.

The chain is built from TRBV6-5 and TRBJ1-1, with D hard to call. In germline, CDR1 is MNHEY, CDR2 SVGAGI. This CDR3 region has 16 residues. Trimming stripped 2 bases from V and 2 bases from J, with 15 bases between. The CDR3 here is CASSYDTGKLNTEAFF. CDR3 DNA sequence: TGTGCCAGCAGTTACGACACCGGGAAACTAAACACTGAAGCTTTCTTT.

This clonotype came up many times. The chain couples TRBV6-2 or TRBV6-3 to TRBJ2-1; possibly TRBD1 or TRBD2 for D (5 bases each). Per the germline V gene, CDR1 is MNHEY and CDR2 is SVGEGT. There are 13 residues in the CDR3. V was shortened by 6 bases and J by 9 bases, with 15 bases between the two germline ends. CDR3 protein: CASRGEPGGEQFF. The DNA for the CDR3 is TGTGCCAGCAGGGGGGAACCAGGTGGTGAGCAGTTCTTC.

The chain employs TRBV7-9 and TRBJ2-7, with D possibly matching TRBD2 (5 bases). CDR1 is SEHNR, CDR2 FQNEAQ, per germline (reference sequence). CDR3 length equals 12 residues. V lost 8 bases and J lost 2, with 10 bases in between. The CDR3 sequence is CASLTIPYEQYF. CDR3 sequence (DNA): TGTGCCAGCTTGACTATTCCCTACGAGCAGTACTTC.

This clonotype was seen a few times. For the CDR3, the DNA is TGTGCCAGCAGCAAGGGTCCAACTAATGAAAAACTGTTTTTT. It is translated as CASSKGPTNEKLFF. This chain links TRBV21-1 with TRBJ1-4. TRBV21-1 is a known pseudogene. This CDR3 is 14 amino acids long.

A few counts support this clonotype. Here the CDR3 reads CASSVDGVTVQQFF. The CDR3, as DNA: TGTGCCAGCAGCGTAGACGGGGTGACGGTTCAGCAGTTCTTC. The rearrangement links TRBV9 to TRBJ2-1; D perhaps matches TRBD2 (5 bases). The CDR3 has 14 residues. Looked up from germline, CDR1 is SGDLS and CDR2 is YYNGEE. V was pared by 0 bases and J by 11 bases, with 15 bases between.

This clonotype was observed many times. This chain links TRBV3-1 with TRBJ2-1, with TRBD2 matching over 7 bases. The CDR3 is 15 residues long. The germline CDR1 and CDR2 sequences are LGHDT and YNNKEL (reference sequence). Trimming cost V 4 bases and J 0 bases; bases outside gene matches: 3. The CDR3 region has the DNA TGTGCCAGCAGCCCTACTAGCGACTCCTACAATGAGCAGTTCTTC. Its protein is CASSPTSDSYNEQFF.